A selection of T cell receptor beta chains follows, all from one sample in a study of blood T cell repertoires in COVID-19. The table came from immunoSEQ multiplex PCR; TCRdb's copy has only in-frame clones and leaves some out. The sample carries over 150,000 clones, 75% to 90% recorded once. Sequencing input: peripheral blood. Receptors were obtained from a woman aged 70 to 79 with COVID-19, enrolled during active disease. Each CDR3 is given with its conserved first and last residue. D genes are given only for firm matches. Size tells how often a clone was seen (once, few, many) or the class of an expanded clone, and some rows leave it out.

D: TRBD1; J: TRBJ2-6; size: NA; V: TRBV4-1; CDR3: CASSRGTGEAGANVLTF; DNA: TGCGCCAGCAGCCGGGGGACAGGGGAGGCTGGGGCCAACGTCCTGACTTTC
D: NA; J: TRBJ2-6; size: NA; V: TRBV5-1; CDR3: CASSLVSGQGIVLTF; DNA: TGCGCCAGCAGCTTAGTGTCAGGACAAGGGATTGTCCTGACTTTC
D: TRBD1; J: TRBJ1-2; size: NA; V: TRBV28; CDR3: CASSSPSGRGNGYTF; DNA: TGTGCCAGCAGTTCACCATCGGGCAGGGGGAATGGCTACACCTTC
D: NA; J: TRBJ2-1; size: once; V: TRBV13; CDR3: CASSFPESGINEQFF; DNA: TGTGCCAGCAGCTTCCCGGAGAGTGGAATCAATGAGCAGTTCTTC
D: NA; J: TRBJ1-4; size: NA; V: TRBV28; CDR3: CASQTGLQTGKLFF; DNA: TGTGCCAGCCAAACAGGGCTACAAACCGGAAAACTGTTTTTT
D: TRBD1; J: TRBJ2-5; size: NA; V: TRBV9; CDR3: CASSPGQLQETQYF; DNA: TGTGCCAGCAGCCCGGGACAGCTTCAAGAGACCCAGTACTTC
D: NA; J: TRBJ2-4; size: NA; V: TRBV4-3; CDR3: CASSQDLWGQGILAKNIQYF; DNA: TGCGCCAGCAGCCAAGATCTATGGGGGCAGGGGATACTAGCCAAAAACATTCAGTACTTC
D: NA; J: TRBJ2-7; size: NA; V: TRBV28; CDR3: CASSSQGIPYYEQYF; DNA: TGTGCCAGCAGTTCACAGGGAATCCCATACTACGAGCAGTACTTC
D: NA; J: TRBJ2-2; size: NA; V: TRBV6-2/TRBV6-3; CDR3: CASSSTVSPRRVFF; DNA: TGTGCCAGCAGTTCCACAGTGAGTCCCAGGAGGGTGTTTTTT
D: TRBD2; J: TRBJ2-2; size: few; V: TRBV5-1; CDR3: CASSPWTSGRRNTGELFF; DNA: TGCGCCAGCAGCCCTTGGACTAGCGGGAGACGAAACACCGGGGAGCTGTTTTTT
D: NA; J: TRBJ1-6; size: NA; V: TRBV5-6; CDR3: CASSSPRPGNSPLHF; DNA: TGTGCCAGCAGCTCCCCTAGACCGGGGAATTCACCCCTCCACTTT
D: NA; J: TRBJ1-5; size: NA; V: TRBV2; CDR3: CASSVYSNQPQHF; DNA: TGTGCCAGCAGTGTTTATAGCAATCAGCCCCAGCATTTT
D: NA; J: TRBJ1-2; size: NA; V: TRBV5-8; CDR3: CASSLIPLGYTF; DNA: TGTGCCAGCAGCTTGATCCCCCTTGGCTACACCTTC